This T cell receptor beta chain derives from a study of cytomegalovirus exposure and HLA in healthy donors. Study-level background: Out of 398 genotyped donors, 81% belonged to the Caucasian-associated ancestry cluster. Study-wide results and limits: The study flagged approximately 180 TCR beta chains as cytomegalovirus-associated. 87-base-pair reads could not separate some V segments, including TRBV6-2 and TRBV6-3.

This CDR3 is built from 13 residues. CDR1 MNHEY and CDR2 SVGAGI come from the germline V gene. The V gene lost 6 bases and the J gene lost 1 base, with 9 bases spanning the gap. The primer mix had 60 Vbeta and 13 Jbeta primers. TCRdb keeps only in-frame clones here, not all; method: immunoSEQ multiplex PCR. The sample lists 120,000 to 150,000 clones; more than 70% were seen once. Remarks on this clone: Its target is unknown.

Each of the donors was a healthy bone marrow donor. Sequencing was done on a sample of PBMCs. The chain carries TRBV6-5 and TRBJ1-1; no clear D gene. This sequence originates from a woman in her thirties or forties in good health and CMV-seronegative. The CDR3 here is CASRNRENTEAFF. DNA of the CDR3: TGTGCCAGCAGGAACAGAGAGAACACTGAAGCTTTCTTT.